This TCR beta chain originates from a study of blood T cells in healthy people across ages (dated by TCRdb to the mid-2010s). At the level of the whole study: In model experiments, template switching captured roughly one uniquely barcoded TCR beta cDNA molecule for every two T cells. To track age-related changes in TCR beta repertoire diversity, the study relied on deep sequencing normalized with unique cDNA molecular identifiers. Four age groups were formed from the donors: young (average roughly 16 years), middle-aged (approximately 40), aged (roughly 59) and long-lived (roughly 88). To avoid experimental bias, donors of different ages were spread randomly across the sequencing lanes. The study analyzed two additional independent replicas of 1 million unique cDNA reads from the same blood draw for two donors, one aged 18 to 30 and one aged 80 or older. What the work shows at the level of the full study, not this receptor alone: A strong correlation was found between observed TCR beta diversity and the percentage of naive T cells measured by flow cytometry. Observed TCR beta diversity per million T cells fell roughly linearly with age, and a significant reduction was already apparent by age around 40. Because profiling used bulk unsorted PBMCs, naive and antigen-experienced compartments could not be compared conclusively. Total diversity estimates from one million sequenced T cells were considered lower bounds and underestimates. The CMV infection status of donors was not known, potentially confounding age-related changes in expanded clonotypes. Compared with the aged group, the long-lived group had more naive CD4+ T cells, fewer expanded clones and increased TCR diversity, suggesting age selection.

The method behind the library was 5' RACE. Sequencing used an Illumina HiSeq 2500. A second PCR of roughly 6 to 12 cycles was performed with a sample-barcoded 5' primer and a J-beta primer mix. A template-switch 5' adaptor carrying 12 random nucleotides introduced a unique molecular identifier onto each TCR beta cDNA molecule. Each sample yielded at least 2.5 million CDR3-containing paired-end reads. First-strand cDNA was synthesized from all RNA with the Mint cDNA synthesis kit, primed by a TRBC-specific oligonucleotide. All cDNA was treated with uracil-DNA glycosylase and then went through a first 18-cycle PCR with the universal primers M1SS and BC2_uni_R. Concerning the study's data processing: For normalization, 1 million high-quality reads were randomly selected from each sample, with every read carrying a distinct molecular identifier. Reads with shared molecular identifiers were discarded instead of being binned into consensus sequences. CDR3 identification, clonotype clustering and error correction used MiTCR with a Q25 quality threshold and the strictest error-elimination algorithm. A nonparametric unseen species model with Euler transformation was used to estimate a lower bound on total TCR beta diversity. TCRdb handled the public reads itself, with Q25 trimming in fastp and clone calling in MiXCR, and kept productive beta chains. Rows are combined by CDR3 protein, so each entry shows the most common genes and DNA. The V and J calls, along with clone size, are taken from TCRdb and not from the paper's own processing. Counted in this sample were 1,100,000 or so distinct CDR3 sequences; around 43% of them appeared once. Together, the top ten hold around 18% of the sample.

Taken from cysteine to phenylalanine, the CDR3 has 13 residues. The sequence is cut down to CDR3 DNA, 39 bases in frame from base 1. Deletion took 7 bases off V and 4 bases off J, with a span of 12 bases between the germline ends. Reading the germline V gene gives CDR1 SNHLY and CDR2 FYNNEI. The table lists this clonotype with a few counts. The antigen this receptor binds is unknown. The sample holds no much larger clone one base away, and base qualities are not on file. Systemically healthy Caucasian individuals from Russia, 35 to 50 in total and aged about 6 to 100 years, were included as donors. Each donor gave 8 to 10 milliliters of peripheral blood, drawn into EDTA-treated Vacutainer tubes. Ficoll-Paque density-gradient centrifugation was used to isolate PBMCs, with at least 7 million per sample. Trizol reagent was used to extract total RNA from the PBMCs, yielding at least 5.5 micrograms per sample. For every donor, an aliquot of PBMCs went through flow cytometry to measure the percentages of naive CD45RAhigh/CD27high T cells.

Material for sequencing was blood. The chain is assembled from TRBV2 and TRBJ2-3; a weak D assignment points to TRBD2 (6 bases agree). This TCR came from a woman in her sixties in good health. The CDR3 loop reads CASTEDYSDTQYF. The DNA is as follows: TGTGCCAGCACCGAGGACTATTCAGATACGCAGTATTTT.